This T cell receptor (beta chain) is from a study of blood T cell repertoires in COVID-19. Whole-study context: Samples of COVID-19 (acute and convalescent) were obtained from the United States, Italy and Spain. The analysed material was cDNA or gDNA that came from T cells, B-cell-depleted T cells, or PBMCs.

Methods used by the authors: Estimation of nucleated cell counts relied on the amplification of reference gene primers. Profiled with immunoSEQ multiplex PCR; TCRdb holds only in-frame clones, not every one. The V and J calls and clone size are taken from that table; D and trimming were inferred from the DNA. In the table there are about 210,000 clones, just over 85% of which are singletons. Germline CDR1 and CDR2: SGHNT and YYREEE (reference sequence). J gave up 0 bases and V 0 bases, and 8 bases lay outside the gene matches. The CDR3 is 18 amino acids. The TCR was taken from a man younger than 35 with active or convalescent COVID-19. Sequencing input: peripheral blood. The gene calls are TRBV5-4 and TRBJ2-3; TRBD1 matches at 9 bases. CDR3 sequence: CASSLGGTGPVSTDTQYF. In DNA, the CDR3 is TGTGCCAGCAGCTTGGGCGGGACAGGGCCCGTTAGCACAGATACGCAGTATTTT.